This passage covers 7 T cell receptor beta chains from one sample sequenced in a study of identifying expanded T cells in peripheral blood. TCRdb keeps only in-frame clones here, not all; method: immunoSEQ multiplex PCR. The sample holds 100,000 to 150,000 clones, over 65% seen once. The sequenced sample was blood. The receptors stem from a person aged 18 to 70 in good health.

This rearrangement joins TRBV7-6 to TRBJ1-1; D is ambiguous. The CDR3 spans 13 residues. The germline V and J ends were trimmed by 4 bases and 5 bases, with 11 bases remaining between them. The V gene's germline CDR1 is SGHVS and CDR2 FNYEAQ. The CDR3 bases are TGTGCCAGCAGCTCAGCGGAAGGGACTGAAGCTTTCTTT. Amino acids: CASSSAEGTEAFF. The full variable domain, rest sourced from reference TRBV7-6 and TRBJ1-1, is GAGVSQSPRYKVTKRGQDVALRCDPISGHVSLYWYRQALGQGPEFLTYFNYEAQQDKSGLPNDRFSAERPEGSISTLTIQRTEQRDSAMYRCASSSAEGTEAFFGQGTRLTVV.

The rearrangement links TRBV7-9 to TRBJ1-1, with 7 bases matching TRBD1. The CDR3 has 15 amino acids. V dropped 1 base and J dropped 3; count of bases not matched to a gene: 5. The germline CDR1 and CDR2 sequences are SEHNR and FQNEAQ (reference sequence). CDR3: CASSLGQGPYTEAFF. The CDR3 region has the DNA TGTGCCAGCAGCTTAGGACAGGGACCATACACTGAAGCTTTCTTT.

V is TRBV7-9 and J is TRBJ2-5; possibly TRBD1 for D (6 bases). V was shortened by 2 bases and J by 2 bases, with 9 bases between the two germline ends. CDR1 and CDR2 (germline): SEHNR, FQNEAQ (reference sequence). The CDR3 is 14 residues long. The CDR3 DNA sequence: TGTGCCAGCAGCTTACAGGGGACACAAGAGACCCAGTACTTC. It codes for CASSLQGTQETQYF.

The chain uses TRBV5-1 and TRBJ1-1; D is ambiguous. V lost 7 bases and J 2 bases, leaving 6 bases between the germline ends. Looked up from germline, CDR1 is SGHRS and CDR2 is YFSETQ. CDR3 length: 11 amino acids. CDR3 nucleotides: TGCGCCAGCCGACTCAACACTGAAGCTTTCTTT. This encodes CASRLNTEAFF. Full variable domain (remainder filled in from reference TRBV5-1 and TRBJ1-1): KAGVTQTPRYLIKTRGQQVTLSCSPISGHRSVSWYQQTPGQGLQFLFEYFSETQRNKGNFPGRFSGRQFSNSRSEMNVSTLELGDSALYLCASRLNTEAFFGQGTRLTVV.

The chain joins TRBV18 to TRBJ1-2; D not resolved. The CDR3 contains 14 residues. Germline V gene lookup returns CDR1 KGHSH and CDR2 LQKENI. V gave up 1 base and J gave up 2 bases, with 8 bases separating them. The chain's CDR3 is CASSPRTRNYGYTF. The CDR3 DNA reads TGTGCCAGCTCACCACGAACGAGAAACTATGGCTACACCTTC.

The chain has TRBV7-3 and TRBJ2-1; either TRBD1 or TRBD2 may fit D (5 bases each). V gave up 0 bases and J gave up 8 bases, with 26 bases separating them. The CDR3 runs 19 residues. CDR1 and CDR2 (germline): SGHTA, FQGTGA. In nucleotides, the CDR3 is TGTGCCAGCAGCTTAACGGCCACACCCGGGACGTCAGGGATTGATGAGCAGTTCTTC. The encoded protein is CASSLTATPGTSGIDEQFF.

This clone occurred once. The gene calls are TRBV9 and TRBJ2-4; perhaps D is TRBD1 or TRBD2 (6 bases each). This CDR3 is 15 amino acids long. V gave up 0 bases and J gave up 8 bases, with 15 bases separating them. Per germline, CDR1 SGDLS and CDR2 YYNGEE. The CDR3 is CASSVASGAGYIQYF. The DNA of the CDR3 is TGTGCCAGCAGCGTAGCTTCGGGGGCTGGGTACATTCAGTACTTC.